These T cell receptor beta chains were read from a single sample in a study of cytomegalovirus exposure and HLA in healthy donors. The repertoire was sequenced with immunoSEQ multiplex PCR; TCRdb's copy has only in-frame clones and lacks some. The sample lists roughly 100,000 clones, about 94% occurring once. The specimen sequenced was PBMCs. The receptors shown here come from a woman under 30 in good health and CMV-seronegative. CDR3s include the opening cysteine and the closing phenylalanine or tryptophan. The order of the fields is V gene, clone size, J gene, CDR3 protein. Not all rows give a size; the values are once, few, many and, for expanded clones, a class.

v_call: TRBV5-1
clone_size: NA
j_call: TRBJ2-3
cdr3_aa: CASSLAYGGDTQYF

v_call: TRBV6-5
clone_size: NA
j_call: TRBJ2-3
cdr3_aa: CASGFGAEADTQYF

v_call: TRBV2
clone_size: NA
j_call: TRBJ2-5
cdr3_aa: CASPLAGPETQYF

v_call: TRBV18
clone_size: NA
j_call: TRBJ1-1
cdr3_aa: CASSPYRGGYAEAFF

v_call: TRBV30
clone_size: NA
j_call: TRBJ1-4
cdr3_aa: CAWTYREKDEKLFF

v_call: TRBV5-5
clone_size: NA
j_call: TRBJ2-4
cdr3_aa: CASRGQGAGNIQYF

v_call: TRBV30
clone_size: NA
j_call: TRBJ1-5
cdr3_aa: CAWSFGGNQPQHF

v_call: TRBV5-1
clone_size: NA
j_call: TRBJ1-1
cdr3_aa: CASRQGTEAFF

v_call: TRBV19
clone_size: NA
j_call: TRBJ2-7
cdr3_aa: CASRMGGNPTYEQYF

v_call: TRBV7-9
clone_size: NA
j_call: TRBJ2-2
cdr3_aa: CASSYGAANTGELFF

v_call: TRBV4-2
clone_size: few
j_call: TRBJ1-2
cdr3_aa: CASSQESQSGGGYTF

v_call: TRBV9
clone_size: once
j_call: TRBJ2-3
cdr3_aa: CASSEERERSLDTDTQYF

v_call: TRBV5-1
clone_size: NA
j_call: TRBJ1-1
cdr3_aa: CASSLNQGNTEAFF

v_call: TRBV30
clone_size: NA
j_call: TRBJ1-1
cdr3_aa: CAWLTGAEAFF

v_call: TRBV28
clone_size: NA
j_call: TRBJ2-7
cdr3_aa: CASSSPAGQGFAYEQYF

v_call: TRBV29-1
clone_size: NA
j_call: TRBJ2-5
cdr3_aa: CSVSSGVGETQYF

v_call: TRBV29-1
clone_size: NA
j_call: TRBJ2-5
cdr3_aa: CSVGGRGTGQETQYF

v_call: TRBV29-1
clone_size: NA
j_call: TRBJ2-3
cdr3_aa: CSVAGRVVDTQYF

v_call: TRBV28
clone_size: NA
j_call: TRBJ2-7
cdr3_aa: CASSSWTRSGEGEQYF

v_call: TRBV30
clone_size: NA
j_call: TRBJ2-7
cdr3_aa: CAWSSSGYEQYF